The rows below give T cell receptor beta chains drawn from one sample of a study of T cells in Graves' hyperthyroidism and ophthalmopathy. TCRdb reanalysed the multiplex PCR reads using MiXCR and keeps one entry per CDR3 protein. The sample shows roughly 840,000 distinct CDR3 sequences, 38% of them seen only once. Sequencing was carried out using blood. These receptors were collected from a man aged 18 to 35 with Graves' hyperthyroidism. Each CDR3 is given with its conserved first and last residue. A D gene is named only where the DNA matches it firmly. The listing skips clone size in some rows; elsewhere it reads once, few, many or a size class.

J: TRBJ1-3
D: -
V: TRBV7-9
size: -
DNA: TGTGCCAGCAGCTCATCAGGGTTTGGCTACACCATATATTTT
CDR3: CASSSSGFGYTIYF

J: TRBJ2-2
D: -
V: TRBV9
size: few
DNA: TGTGCCAGCACCCCCCGAAGAGGGAACACCGGGGAGCTGTTTTTT
CDR3: CASTPRRGNTGELFF

J: TRBJ2-2
D: -
V: TRBV13
size: -
DNA: TGTGCCAGCAGCTTAGGCTACCCCGGGGAGCTGTTTTTT
CDR3: CASSLGYPGELFF

J: TRBJ1-2
D: -
V: TRBV7-2
size: -
DNA: TGCGCCAGCAGCCAGGCGTCCGCCGGGACAACAAATGGCTACACCTTC
CDR3: CASSQASAGTTNGYTF

J: TRBJ2-5
D: TRBD2
V: TRBV10-3
size: many
DNA: TGTGCCACCGGAGGGACTAGCGGGGGCGCAGAGACCCAGTACTTC
CDR3: CATGGTSGGAETQYF

J: TRBJ2-6
D: -
V: TRBV5-1
size: many
DNA: TGCGCCAGCAGACGGGACAACGCTGGGGCCAACGTCCTGACTTTC
CDR3: CASRRDNAGANVLTF

J: TRBJ2-5
D: -
V: TRBV29-1
size: many
DNA: TGCAGCGCAGGCACCAGGACTGGACGTCACCTTTTGTACCAAGAGACCCAGTACTTC
CDR3: CSAGTRTGRHLLYQETQYF

J: TRBJ2-7
D: -
V: TRBV9
size: -
DNA: TGTGCCAGCAGCCTAGGACTGGGTTCCCCCTACGAGCAGTACTTC
CDR3: CASSLGLGSPYEQYF

J: TRBJ1-6
D: TRBD1
V: TRBV6-1
size: many
DNA: TGTGCCAGCCGGGACAGGTATTCACCCCTCCACTTT
CDR3: CASRDRYSPLHF

J: TRBJ2-7
D: TRBD1
V: TRBV5-1
size: few
DNA: TGCGCCAGCAGCTCCCGATCAGGGGGCATCTACGAGCAGTACTTC
CDR3: CASSSRSGGIYEQYF

J: TRBJ1-5
D: -
V: TRBV2
size: -
DNA: TGTGCCGGCACTCTTGCCCCGGGTCAGCCCCAGCATTTT
CDR3: CAGTLAPGQPQHF

J: TRBJ1-4
D: TRBD1
V: TRBV12-3/TRBV12-4
size: -
DNA: TGTGCCAGCAGGGACGGACAGGGGGCCAATGAAAAACTGTTTTTT
CDR3: CASRDGQGANEKLFF

J: TRBJ1-4
D: -
V: TRBV7-3
size: many
DNA: TGTGCCAGCAGCTTAAACGGGGGAGAGAATGAAAAACTGTTTTTT
CDR3: CASSLNGGENEKLFF

J: TRBJ1-1
D: TRBD1
V: TRBV4-1
size: few
DNA: TGTGCCAGCAGCCAAGGTCAAAGACAGGGAGCTTTCTTT
CDR3: CASSQGQRQGAFF

J: TRBJ2-7
D: TRBD2
V: TRBV7-3
size: -
DNA: TGTGCCCTGGGACTAGCGGCCGCGGAGCAGTACTTC
CDR3: CALGLAAAEQYF

J: TRBJ1-1
D: TRBD1
V: TRBV12-3/TRBV12-4
size: few
DNA: TGTGCCAGCAGCCAACGACAGGGAGTCGCTGAAGCTTTCTTT
CDR3: CASSQRQGVAEAFF

J: TRBJ1-3
D: -
V: TRBV7-6
size: many
DNA: TGTGCCAGCAGCTTGGACCACCGCTCTGGAAACACCATATATTTT
CDR3: CASSLDHRSGNTIYF

J: TRBJ1-3
D: -
V: TRBV7-2
size: -
DNA: TGTGCCAGCAGCTTACGGACAACAAGCTCTGGAAACACCATATATTTT
CDR3: CASSLRTTSSGNTIYF

J: TRBJ2-2
D: -
V: TRBV6-6
size: few
DNA: TGTGCCAGCAGTTACCATTACGGGGAGCTGTTTTTT
CDR3: CASSYHYGELFF

J: TRBJ1-1
D: -
V: TRBV24-1
size: -
DNA: TGTGCCATGCTCGGGGCGGCCACTGAAGCTTTCTTT
CDR3: CAMLGAATEAFF

J: TRBJ2-7
D: TRBD2
V: TRBV2
size: -
DNA: TGTGCCAGCAGTGAGGGGACTAGCGAATTCTACGAGCAGTACTTC
CDR3: CASSEGTSEFYEQYF

J: TRBJ2-6
D: -
V: TRBV14
size: many
DNA: TGTGCCAGCAGCCAGTGGGGCTCTGGGGCCAACGTCCTGACTTTC
CDR3: CASSQWGSGANVLTF

J: TRBJ2-2
D: -
V: TRBV2
size: -
DNA: TGTGCCAGCAGTGAACAGGGACAAAACACCGGGGAGCTGTTTTTT
CDR3: CASSEQGQNTGELFF

J: TRBJ2-5
D: -
V: TRBV13
size: many
DNA: TGTGCCAGCAGCTCTACGGGAGAGGCGGAGACCCAGTACTTC
CDR3: CASSSTGEAETQYF

J: TRBJ2-7
D: TRBD1
V: TRBV7-9
size: few
DNA: TGCGCCAGCAGCCGGTGGGGGACAGGGGACGAGCAGTACTTC
CDR3: CASSRWGTGDEQYF

J: TRBJ1-1
D: -
V: TRBV29-1
size: many
DNA: TGCAGCGTTGACCGGGGTGATTACACTGAAGCTTTCTTT
CDR3: CSVDRGDYTEAFF

J: TRBJ2-2
D: -
V: TRBV20-1
size: -
DNA: TGCAGTGCTAGAAACTTCCTGAACACCGGGGAGCTGTTTTTT
CDR3: CSARNFLNTGELFF

J: TRBJ1-1
D: -
V: TRBV10-3
size: many
DNA: TGTGCCATCAGTGGGCAGGATGATGACAGCCCGAGGCTGAGCACTGAAGCTTTCTTT
CDR3: CAISGQDDDSPRLSTEAFF

J: TRBJ1-5
D: -
V: TRBV6-1
size: few
DNA: TGTGCCAGCAGCACAGACAGATTCCGCGGGGCCCAGCATTTT
CDR3: CASSTDRFRGAQHF

J: TRBJ1-1
D: TRBD1
V: TRBV20-1
size: many
DNA: TGCAGTGCTAGGGGCACAGGGGAAGTTGAAGCTTTCTTT
CDR3: CSARGTGEVEAFF

J: TRBJ1-1
D: -
V: TRBV10-2
size: many
DNA: TGCGCCAGCAGGGACCTCACAGGGCCCGAAGCTTTCTTT
CDR3: CASRDLTGPEAFF

J: TRBJ2-5
D: -
V: TRBV7-9
size: few
DNA: TGTGCCAGCAGCTTCGCGGATTCCCCCGAGACCCAGTACTTC
CDR3: CASSFADSPETQYF

J: TRBJ2-2
D: -
V: TRBV7-6
size: -
DNA: TGTGCCAGCAGCGCAGGGGTTAAGGCCGGGGAGCTGTTTTTT
CDR3: CASSAGVKAGELFF

J: TRBJ1-1
D: -
V: TRBV12-3/TRBV12-4
size: few
DNA: TGTGCCAGCAGTTTGGAACAGGCGGTAACTGAAGCTTTCTTT
CDR3: CASSLEQAVTEAFF

J: TRBJ1-2
D: -
V: TRBV6-5
size: -
DNA: TGTGCCGGCAACCCCTCCTCACGTAACTATGGCTACACCTTC
CDR3: CAGNPSSRNYGYTF

J: TRBJ2-6
D: -
V: TRBV15
size: many
DNA: TGTGCCACCAGCAGAGGGGAGGGGGCTGGGGCCAACGTCCTGACTTTC
CDR3: CATSRGEGAGANVLTF

J: TRBJ1-5
D: -
V: TRBV10-2
size: once
DNA: TGCGCCAGCAGTGCCGGAGAGGACTGGGGCAATCAGCCCCAGCATTTT
CDR3: CASSAGEDWGNQPQHF

J: TRBJ2-5
D: -
V: TRBV12-3/TRBV12-4
size: -
DNA: TGTGCCAGCAGTGAGGAGGGGGAGACCCAGTACTTC
CDR3: CASSEEGETQYF

J: TRBJ1-2
D: -
V: TRBV10-3
size: -
DNA: TGTGCCATCAGTGCTCAAGCGGGGGGGCACACCTTC
CDR3: CAISAQAGGHTF

J: TRBJ1-4
D: -
V: TRBV11-2
size: few
DNA: TGTGCCAGCAGCTTAGAGGGGTCTCGAGAAAAACTGTTTTTT
CDR3: CASSLEGSREKLFF

J: TRBJ2-7
D: -
V: TRBV7-2
size: few
DNA: TGTGCCAGCAGCTGGGGGGTAGGGTACGAGCAGTACTTC
CDR3: CASSWGVGYEQYF

J: TRBJ2-7
D: TRBD2
V: TRBV7-6
size: -
DNA: TGTGCCAGCAGCTTTAGAGAGCGGGGGGGCTTACACGAGCAGTACTTC
CDR3: CASSFRERGGLHEQYF

J: TRBJ2-5
D: -
V: TRBV2
size: few
DNA: TGTGCCAGCGGGAGCGGGCCCGGGACCCAGTACTTC
CDR3: CASGSGPGTQYF

J: TRBJ2-7
D: -
V: TRBV13
size: -
DNA: TGTGCCATACCTATTCCGGGACGGTCCTACGAGCAGTACTTC
CDR3: CAIPIPGRSYEQYF

J: TRBJ1-5
D: -
V: TRBV9
size: -
DNA: TGTGCCAGCAGCCAAGCTCTGTTCCAGCCCCAGCATTTT
CDR3: CASSQALFQPQHF

J: TRBJ1-5
D: -
V: TRBV24-1
size: -
DNA: TGTGCCAGCAGTCTTGGAGACAGGCTGCCCCAGCATTTT
CDR3: CASSLGDRLPQHF

J: TRBJ1-5
D: TRBD1
V: TRBV19
size: many
DNA: TGTGCCAGTAACAGGGGACCTGATCAGCCCCAGCATTTT
CDR3: CASNRGPDQPQHF

J: TRBJ1-5
D: -
V: TRBV19
size: many
DNA: TGTGCCTCCCTCGGCAGTAGCAATCAGCCCCAGCATTTT
CDR3: CASLGSSNQPQHF

J: TRBJ1-4
D: TRBD1
V: TRBV4-1
size: -
DNA: TGCGCCAGCAGCCAAGACTCCGGGACAGGGCTCGACGAAAAACTGTTTTTT
CDR3: CASSQDSGTGLDEKLFF